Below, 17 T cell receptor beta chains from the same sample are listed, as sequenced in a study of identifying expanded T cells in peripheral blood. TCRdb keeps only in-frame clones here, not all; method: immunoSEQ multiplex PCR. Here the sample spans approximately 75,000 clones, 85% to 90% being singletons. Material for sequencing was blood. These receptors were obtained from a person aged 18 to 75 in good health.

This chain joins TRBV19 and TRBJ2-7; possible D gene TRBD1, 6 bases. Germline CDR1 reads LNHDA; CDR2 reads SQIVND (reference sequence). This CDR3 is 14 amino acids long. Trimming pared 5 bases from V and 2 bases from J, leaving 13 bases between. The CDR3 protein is CASSLKGGPYEQYF. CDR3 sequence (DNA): TGTGCCAGTAGTCTCAAAGGGGGTCCCTACGAGCAGTACTTC.

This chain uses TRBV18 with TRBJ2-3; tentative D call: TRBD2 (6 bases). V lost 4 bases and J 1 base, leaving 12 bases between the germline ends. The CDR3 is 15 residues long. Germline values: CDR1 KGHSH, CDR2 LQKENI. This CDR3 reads CASSLATGGTDTQYF. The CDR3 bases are TGTGCCAGCTCACTTGCAACGGGAGGCACAGATACGCAGTATTTT.

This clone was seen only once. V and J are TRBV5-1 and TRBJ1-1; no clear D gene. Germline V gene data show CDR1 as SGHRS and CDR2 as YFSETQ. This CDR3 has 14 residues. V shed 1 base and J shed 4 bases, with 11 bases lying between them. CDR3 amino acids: CASSLSSLRTEAFF. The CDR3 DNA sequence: TGCGCCAGCAGCTTGAGTAGTTTGCGCACTGAAGCTTTCTTT.

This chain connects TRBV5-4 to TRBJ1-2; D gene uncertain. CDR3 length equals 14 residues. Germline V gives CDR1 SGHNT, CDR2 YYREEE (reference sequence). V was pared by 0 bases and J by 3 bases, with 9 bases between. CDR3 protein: CASSLVERDYGYTF. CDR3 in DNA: TGTGCCAGCAGCTTGGTTGAGAGGGACTATGGCTACACCTTC.

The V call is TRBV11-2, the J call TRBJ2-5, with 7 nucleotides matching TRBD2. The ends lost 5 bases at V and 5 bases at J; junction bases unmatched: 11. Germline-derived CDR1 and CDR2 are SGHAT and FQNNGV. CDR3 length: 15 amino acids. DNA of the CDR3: TGTGCCAGCAGCCCTCAGCGGGCTAGCGGTGAGACCCAGTACTTC. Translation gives CASSPQRASGETQYF.

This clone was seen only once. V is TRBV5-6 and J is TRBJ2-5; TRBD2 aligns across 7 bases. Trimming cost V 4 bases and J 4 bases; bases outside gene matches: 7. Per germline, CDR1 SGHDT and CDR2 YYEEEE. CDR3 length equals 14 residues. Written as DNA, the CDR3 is TGTGCCAGCAGCCGCGGGAGCACCCGAGAGACCCAGTACTTC. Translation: CASSRGSTRETQYF.

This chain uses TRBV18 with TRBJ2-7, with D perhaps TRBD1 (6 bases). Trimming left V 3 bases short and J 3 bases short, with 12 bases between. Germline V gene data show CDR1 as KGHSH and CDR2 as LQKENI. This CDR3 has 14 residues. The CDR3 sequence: CASSPGQRDYEQYF. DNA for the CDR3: TGTGCCAGCTCACCCGGACAGAGGGACTACGAGCAGTACTTC.

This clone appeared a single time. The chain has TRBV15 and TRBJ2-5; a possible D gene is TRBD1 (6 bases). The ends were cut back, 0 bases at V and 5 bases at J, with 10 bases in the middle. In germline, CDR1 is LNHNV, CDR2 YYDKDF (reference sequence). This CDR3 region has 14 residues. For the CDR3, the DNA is TGTGCCACCAGCAGAGACCCAGGGGTGGAGACCCAGTACTTC. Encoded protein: CATSRDPGVETQYF.

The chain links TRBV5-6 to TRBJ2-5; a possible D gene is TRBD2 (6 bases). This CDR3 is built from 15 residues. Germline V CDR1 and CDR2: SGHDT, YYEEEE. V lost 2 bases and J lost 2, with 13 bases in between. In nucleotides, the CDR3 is TGTGCCAGCAGCTTTTGGTGGAGGGCACAAGAGACCCAGTACTTC. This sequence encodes CASSFWWRAQETQYF.

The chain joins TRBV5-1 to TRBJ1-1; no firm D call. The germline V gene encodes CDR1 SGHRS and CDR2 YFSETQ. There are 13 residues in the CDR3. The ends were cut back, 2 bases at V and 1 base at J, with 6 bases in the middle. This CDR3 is CASSFAANTEAFF. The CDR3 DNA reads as TGCGCCAGCAGCTTCGCAGCGAACACTGAAGCTTTCTTT.

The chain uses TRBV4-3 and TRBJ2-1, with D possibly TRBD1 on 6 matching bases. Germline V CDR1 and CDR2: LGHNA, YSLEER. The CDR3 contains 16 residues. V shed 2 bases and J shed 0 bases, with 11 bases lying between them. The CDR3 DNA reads TGCGCCAGCAGCCAACGGGCAGGGGACTCCTACAATGAGCAGTTCTTC. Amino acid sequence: CASSQRAGDSYNEQFF.

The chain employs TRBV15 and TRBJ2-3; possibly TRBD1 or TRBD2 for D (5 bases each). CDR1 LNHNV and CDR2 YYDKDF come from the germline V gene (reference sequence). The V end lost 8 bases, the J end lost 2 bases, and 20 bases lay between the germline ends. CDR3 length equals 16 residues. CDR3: CATVPGWGWDTDTQYF. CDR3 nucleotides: TGTGCCACCGTCCCCGGGTGGGGGTGGGACACAGATACGCAGTATTTT.

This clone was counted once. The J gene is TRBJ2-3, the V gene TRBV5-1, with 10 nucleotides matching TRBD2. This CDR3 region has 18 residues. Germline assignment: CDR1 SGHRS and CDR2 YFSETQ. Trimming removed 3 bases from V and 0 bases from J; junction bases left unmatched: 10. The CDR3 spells CASSWITSGTGSTDTQYF. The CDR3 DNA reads TGCGCCAGCAGCTGGATTACTAGCGGGACCGGGAGCACAGATACGCAGTATTTT.

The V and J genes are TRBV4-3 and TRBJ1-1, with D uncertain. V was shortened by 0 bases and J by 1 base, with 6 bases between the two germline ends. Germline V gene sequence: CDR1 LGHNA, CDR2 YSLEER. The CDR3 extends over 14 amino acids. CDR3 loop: CASSQEAGNTEAFF. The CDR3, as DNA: TGCGCCAGCAGCCAAGAGGCGGGGAACACTGAAGCTTTCTTT.

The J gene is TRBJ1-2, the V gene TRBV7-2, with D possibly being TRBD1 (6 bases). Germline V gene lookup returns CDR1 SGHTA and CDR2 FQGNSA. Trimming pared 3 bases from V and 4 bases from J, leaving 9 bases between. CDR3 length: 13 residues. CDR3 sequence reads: CASSFPGAYGYTF. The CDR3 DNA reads TGTGCCAGCAGCTTCCCAGGGGCCTATGGCTACACCTTC.

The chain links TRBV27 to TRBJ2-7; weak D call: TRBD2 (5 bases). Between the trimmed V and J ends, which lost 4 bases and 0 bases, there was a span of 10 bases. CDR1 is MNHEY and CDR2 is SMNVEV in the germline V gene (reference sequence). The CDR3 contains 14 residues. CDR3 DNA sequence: TGTGCCAGCAGTTCCCGGGGTAGCTCCTACGAGCAGTACTTC. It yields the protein CASSSRGSSYEQYF.

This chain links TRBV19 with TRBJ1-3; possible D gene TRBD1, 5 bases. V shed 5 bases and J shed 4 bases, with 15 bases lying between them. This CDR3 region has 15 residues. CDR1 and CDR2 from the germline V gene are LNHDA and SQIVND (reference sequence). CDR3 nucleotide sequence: TGTGCCAGTAGTGTTTCAGGGAATACAGGAAACACCATATATTTT. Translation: CASSVSGNTGNTIYF.